This T cell receptor beta chain stems from a study of T cell repertoires in cytomegalovirus infection. The overall study: Recently identified HLA-C-restricted CMV epitopes were used, and well-studied HLA-B-restricted CMV epitopes were used as well. Signatures in public TCR beta sequences pointed to both CMV infection and matching HLA type. The study, taken as a whole, reports: There were HLA-C-restricted CMV-specific TCR beta clonotypes dominating the ex vivo response.

A word on this clonotype: Its target is unknown.

Trimming took 2 bases from V and 1 from J, leaving 10 bases between them. Germline loops: CDR1 SGHVS, CDR2 FNYEAQ. This CDR3 comprises 15 residues. TCRdb reprocessed the reads via MiXCR and lists one record per CDR3 protein. The data hold under 120,000 distinct CDR3 sequences, with roughly 39% observed a single time. This receptor was obtained from a human donor in good health (CMV status not recorded). Some clones in this sample may be carry-over from other donors' samples. Here the sequenced sample was CD8+ T cells from cultured PBMCs, taken from culture after CMV antigen stimulation. The rearrangement uses TRBV7-6 and TRBJ2-3; D remains unclear. The CDR3 protein is CASSLRPSGTDTQYF. CDR3 in DNA: TGTGCCAGCAGCTTAAGACCGTCTGGCACAGATACGCAGTATTTT.